Detailed here is one TCR beta chain. The target antigen is unknown. Germline V lookup: CDR1 SSHAT, CDR2 FNYEAQ (reference sequence). The CDR3 spans 13 residues. The data originate from a study of cytomegalovirus exposure and HLA in healthy donors. Whole-study context: Earlier sequencing of 150 million to 200 million T cells yielded 95 million to 120 million unique TCR beta sequences.

Whole-study results and caveats: Common viral pathogens (according to a later analysis) appeared linked to several of the most significant clusters. Most observed TCR sequences were rare, whereas some public TCRs were detected in many donors. Analysis performed later showed TCR beta chains linked to HLA being more clonally expanded than equally common others.

The PCR employed 60 Vbeta primers together with 13 Jbeta primers. Clones were sequenced by immunoSEQ multiplex PCR, and TCRdb holds only the in-frame ones, with some missing. The profile shows 200,000 or so clones, nearly 80% of them singletons. The TCR originated in a woman in her twenties or thirties in good health and CMV-seropositive. The chain links TRBV7-7 to TRBJ2-7, with 8 bases that match TRBD1. What was sequenced was PBMCs. The CDR3 reads CAVGQGDSYEQYF. The CDR3 DNA is TGTGCGGTAGGACAGGGTGACTCCTACGAGCAGTACTTC.